At least ten counts were recorded for the clone carrying this T cell receptor beta chain. These data originate in a study of early T cells in non-severe SARS-CoV-2 infection. The V gene lost 0 bases and the J gene lost 4 bases, with 7 bases spanning the gap. Per germline, CDR1 SGHRS and CDR2 YFSETQ. The CDR3 runs 14 residues. The library protocol tagged individual cDNA molecules with unique molecular identifiers. MiXCR, applied by TCRdb to the 5' RACE reads, yields one record per CDR3 protein. Among about 33,000 distinct CDR3 sequences listed, around 5.9% were seen once. J is TRBJ2-2 and V is TRBV5-1; D is ambiguous. The receptor comes from an adult who was a healthcare worker with PCR-confirmed SARS-CoV-2 infection or an uninfected control (not recorded which). Material for sequencing was whole blood. CDR3 nucleotides: TGCGCCAGCAGCTTGGATCCCAGCACCGGGGAGCTGTTTTTT. It encodes CASSLDPSTGELFF.